This TCR beta chain was identified in a study of CD8 T cells in ankylosing spondylitis. This CDR3 contains 19 residues. The V and J ends lost 2 bases and 0 bases respectively, with 20 bases between them. Germline V lookup: CDR1 KGHSH, CDR2 LQKENI. This clonotype showed up many times. Scientists made TCR beta libraries using quantitative 5'-RACE with molecular barcodes. One entry per CDR3 protein results from TCRdb running MiXCR on the 5' RACE reads. Of some 87,000 distinct CDR3 sequences listed, around 9.4% are singletons. This chain links TRBV18 with TRBJ1-5; D is possibly TRBD1 (6 bases). The receptor comes from a male donor with ankylosing spondylitis or in good health (not recorded which). Sequencing input: blood, either unsorted or a sorted T cell fraction (not recorded which). CDR3 in DNA: TGTGCCAGCTCACCAACGCCGAGGGACATCATGTATAGCAATCAGCCCCAGCATTTT. Its protein is CASSPTPRDIMYSNQPQHF. Complete variable domain (other parts from reference TRBV18 and TRBJ1-5): NAGVMQNPRHLVRRRGQEARLRCSPMKGHSHVYWYRQLPEEGLKFMVYLQKENIIDESGMPKERFSAEFPKEGPSILRIQQVVRGDSAAYFCASSPTPRDIMYSNQPQHFGDGTRLSIL.